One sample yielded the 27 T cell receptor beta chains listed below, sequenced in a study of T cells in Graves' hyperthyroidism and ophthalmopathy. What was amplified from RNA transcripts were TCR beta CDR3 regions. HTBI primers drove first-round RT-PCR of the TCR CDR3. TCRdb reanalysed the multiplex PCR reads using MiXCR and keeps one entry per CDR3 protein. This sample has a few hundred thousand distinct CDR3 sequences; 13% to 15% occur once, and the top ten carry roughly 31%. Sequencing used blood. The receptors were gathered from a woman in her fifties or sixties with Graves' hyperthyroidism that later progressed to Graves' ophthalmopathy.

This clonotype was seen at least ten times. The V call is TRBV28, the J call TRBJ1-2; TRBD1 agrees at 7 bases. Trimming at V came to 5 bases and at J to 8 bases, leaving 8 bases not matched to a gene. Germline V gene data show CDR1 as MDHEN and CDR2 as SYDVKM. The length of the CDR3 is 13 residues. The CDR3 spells CASSATGVKGYTF. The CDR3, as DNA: TGTGCCAGCAGTGCAACAGGGGTGAAAGGCTACACCTTC.

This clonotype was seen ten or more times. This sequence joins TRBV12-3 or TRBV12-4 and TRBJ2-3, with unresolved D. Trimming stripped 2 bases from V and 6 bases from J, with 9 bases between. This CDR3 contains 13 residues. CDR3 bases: TGTGCCAGCAGTTTATCCCCGCGGGATACGCAGTATTTT. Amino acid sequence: CASSLSPRDTQYF.

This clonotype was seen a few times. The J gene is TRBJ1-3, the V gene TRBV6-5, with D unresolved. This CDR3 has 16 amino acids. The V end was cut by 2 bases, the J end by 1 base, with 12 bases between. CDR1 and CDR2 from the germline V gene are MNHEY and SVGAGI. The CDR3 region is CASSYAGATSGNTIYF. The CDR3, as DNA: TGTGCCAGCAGTTACGCGGGAGCTACATCTGGAAACACCATATATTTT.

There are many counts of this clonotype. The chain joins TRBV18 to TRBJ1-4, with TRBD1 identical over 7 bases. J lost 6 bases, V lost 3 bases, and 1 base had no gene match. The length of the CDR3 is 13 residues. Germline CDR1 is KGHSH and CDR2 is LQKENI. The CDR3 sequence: CASSPQGDEKLFF. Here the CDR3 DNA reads TGTGCCAGCTCACCTCAGGGGGATGAAAAACTGTTTTTT.

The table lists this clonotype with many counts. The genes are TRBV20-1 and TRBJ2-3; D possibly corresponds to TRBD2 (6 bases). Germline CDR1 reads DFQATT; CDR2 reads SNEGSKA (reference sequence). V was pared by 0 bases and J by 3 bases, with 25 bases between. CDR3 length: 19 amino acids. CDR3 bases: TGCAGTGCTAGAGATAGTCGGGAGAGTCGTTTAGAGACGACAGATACGCAGTATTTT. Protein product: CSARDSRESRLETTDTQYF.

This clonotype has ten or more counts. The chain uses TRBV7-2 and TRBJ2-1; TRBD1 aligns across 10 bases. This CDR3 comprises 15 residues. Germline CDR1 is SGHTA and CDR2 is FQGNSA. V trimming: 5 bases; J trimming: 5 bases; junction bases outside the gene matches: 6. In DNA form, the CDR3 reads TGTGCCAGCAGCCCGGACAGGGGGGAACACAATGAGCAGTTCTTC. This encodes CASSPDRGEHNEQFF.

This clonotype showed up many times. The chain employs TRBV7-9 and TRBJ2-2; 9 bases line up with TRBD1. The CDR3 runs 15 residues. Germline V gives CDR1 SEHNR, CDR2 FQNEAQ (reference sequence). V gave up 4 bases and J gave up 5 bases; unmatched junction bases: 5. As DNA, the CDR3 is TGTGCCAGCAGCTACGACAGGGGGAGAACCGGGGAGCTGTTTTTT. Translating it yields CASSYDRGRTGELFF.

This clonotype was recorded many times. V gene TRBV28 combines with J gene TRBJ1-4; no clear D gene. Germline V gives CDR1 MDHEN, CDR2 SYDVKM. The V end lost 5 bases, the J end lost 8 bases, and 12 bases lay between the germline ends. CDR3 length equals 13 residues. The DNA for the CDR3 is TGTGCCAGCAGTATCCCACTAGCCGAAAAACTGTTTTTT. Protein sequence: CASSIPLAEKLFF.

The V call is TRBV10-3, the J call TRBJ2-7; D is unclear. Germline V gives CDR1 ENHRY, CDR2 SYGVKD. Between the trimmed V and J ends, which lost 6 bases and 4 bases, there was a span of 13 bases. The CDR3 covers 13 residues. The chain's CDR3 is CAIRDDTVYEQYF. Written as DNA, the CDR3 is TGTGCCATCAGAGACGATACAGTGTACGAGCAGTACTTC.

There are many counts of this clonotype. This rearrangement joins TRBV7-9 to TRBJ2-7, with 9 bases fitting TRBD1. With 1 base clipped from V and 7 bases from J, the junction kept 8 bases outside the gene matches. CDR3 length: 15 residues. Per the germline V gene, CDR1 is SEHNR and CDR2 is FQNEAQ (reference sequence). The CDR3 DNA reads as TGTGCCAGCAGCTTAGGGGGTGGGACAGGGTCGGAGCAGTACTTC. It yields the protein CASSLGGGTGSEQYF. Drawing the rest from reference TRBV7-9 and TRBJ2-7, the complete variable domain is DTGVSQNPRHKITKRGQNVTFRCDPISEHNRLYWYRQTLGQGPEFLTYFQNEAQLEKSRLLSDRFSAERPKGSFSTLEIQRTEQGDSAMYLCASSLGGGTGSEQYFGPGTRLTVT.

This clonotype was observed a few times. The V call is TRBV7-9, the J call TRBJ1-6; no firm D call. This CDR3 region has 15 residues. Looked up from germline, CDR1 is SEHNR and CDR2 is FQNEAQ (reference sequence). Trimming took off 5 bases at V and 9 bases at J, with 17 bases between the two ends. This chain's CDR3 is CASSLEERGSSPLHF. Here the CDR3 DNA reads TGTGCCAGCAGCCTCGAAGAAAGAGGGTCTTCACCCCTCCACTTT.

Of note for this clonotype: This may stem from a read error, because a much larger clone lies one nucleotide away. Here the CDR3 reads CASTREGTTQHF. As DNA, the CDR3 is TGTGCCAGCACCCGTGAGGGGACCACCCAGCACTTC. V and J are TRBV2 and TRBJ2-5, with D perhaps matching TRBD1 or TRBD2 (5 bases each). The CDR3 length is 12 residues. From germline, CDR1 is SNHLY and CDR2 FYNNEI.

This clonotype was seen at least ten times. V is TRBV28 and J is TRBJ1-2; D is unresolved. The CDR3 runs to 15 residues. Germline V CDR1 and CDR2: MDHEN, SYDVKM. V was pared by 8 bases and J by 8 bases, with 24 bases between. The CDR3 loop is CASRYNGPGLSGYTF. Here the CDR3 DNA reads TGTGCCAGCCGATATAACGGGCCCGGGCTGTCAGGCTACACCTTC.

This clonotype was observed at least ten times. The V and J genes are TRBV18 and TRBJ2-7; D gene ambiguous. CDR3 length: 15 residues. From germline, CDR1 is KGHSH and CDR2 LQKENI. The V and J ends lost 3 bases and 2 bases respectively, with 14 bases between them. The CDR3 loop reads CASSPSLADAYEQYF. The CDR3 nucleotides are TGTGCCAGCTCACCCAGCTTGGCAGACGCCTACGAGCAGTACTTC. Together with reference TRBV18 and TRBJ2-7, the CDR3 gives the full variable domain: NAGVMQNPRHLVRRRGQEARLRCSPMKGHSHVYWYRQLPEEGLKFMVYLQKENIIDESGMPKERFSAEFPKEGPSILRIQQVVRGDSAAYFCASSPSLADAYEQYFGPGTRLTVT.

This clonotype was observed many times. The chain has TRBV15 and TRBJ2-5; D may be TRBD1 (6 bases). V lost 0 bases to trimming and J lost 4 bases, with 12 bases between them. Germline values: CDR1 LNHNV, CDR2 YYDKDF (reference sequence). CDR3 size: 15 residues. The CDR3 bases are TGTGCCACCAGCAGAGATCGGCAGGGGCGAGAGACCCAGTACTTC. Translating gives CATSRDRQGRETQYF.

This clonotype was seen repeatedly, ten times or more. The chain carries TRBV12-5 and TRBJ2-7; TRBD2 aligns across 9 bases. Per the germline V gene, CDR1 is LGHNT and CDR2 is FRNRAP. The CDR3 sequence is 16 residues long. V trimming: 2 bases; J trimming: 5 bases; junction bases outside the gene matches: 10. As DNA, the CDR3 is TGTGCTAGTGGTTTGCTGGTGGCTAGCGGGAAGCACGAGCAGTACTTC. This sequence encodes CASGLLVASGKHEQYF. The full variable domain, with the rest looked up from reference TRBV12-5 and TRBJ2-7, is DARVTQTPRHKVTEMGQEVTMRCQPILGHNTVFWYRQTMMQGLELLAYFRNRAPLDDSGMPKDRFSAEMPDATLATLKIQPSEPRDSAVYFCASGLLVASGKHEQYFGPGTRLTVT.

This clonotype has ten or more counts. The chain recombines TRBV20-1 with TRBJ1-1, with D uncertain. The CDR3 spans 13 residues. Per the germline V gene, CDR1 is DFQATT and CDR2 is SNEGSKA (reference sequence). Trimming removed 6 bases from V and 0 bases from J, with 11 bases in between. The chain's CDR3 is CSAPRGMNTEAFF. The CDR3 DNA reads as TGCAGTGCCCCGCGAGGGATGAACACTGAAGCTTTCTTT.

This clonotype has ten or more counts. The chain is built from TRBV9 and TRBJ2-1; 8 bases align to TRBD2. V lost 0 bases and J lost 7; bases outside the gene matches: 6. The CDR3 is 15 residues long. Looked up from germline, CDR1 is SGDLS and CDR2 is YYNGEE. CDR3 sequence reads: CASSVAGGALNEQFF. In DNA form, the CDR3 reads TGTGCCAGCAGCGTAGCGGGAGGGGCCTTAAATGAGCAGTTCTTC.

DNA for the CDR3: TGTGCCAGCAGTTACGGACAGGAGACGCTTTATCTTTATGGCTACACCTTC. This translates into CASSYGQETLYLYGYTF. V is TRBV6-2 or TRBV6-3 and J is TRBJ1-2, with 7 bases lining up with TRBD1. V gave up 2 bases and J gave up 5 bases; unmatched junction bases: 14. The CDR3 is 17 amino acids. Germline loops: CDR1 MNHEY, CDR2 SVGEGT.

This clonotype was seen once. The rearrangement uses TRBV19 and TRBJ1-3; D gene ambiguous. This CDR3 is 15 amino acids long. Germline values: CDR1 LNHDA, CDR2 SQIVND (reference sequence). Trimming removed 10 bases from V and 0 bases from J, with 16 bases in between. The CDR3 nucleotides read TGTGCCACTACTCCGGCAGCCCTCTCTGGAAACACCATATATTTT. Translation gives CATTPAALSGNTIYF.

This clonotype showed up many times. This chain's CDR3 is CASSLAPGLAGVNNEQFF. The CDR3 DNA reads TGTGCCAGCAGCCTCGCTCCGGGACTAGCGGGGGTTAACAATGAGCAGTTCTTC. The rearrangement joins TRBV7-9 to TRBJ2-1, with TRBD2 matching over 14 bases. The V and J ends lost 5 bases and 5 bases, in that order; junction bases with no gene match: 11. The CDR3 has 18 amino acids. The germline gives CDR1 SEHNR, CDR2 FQNEAQ (reference sequence).

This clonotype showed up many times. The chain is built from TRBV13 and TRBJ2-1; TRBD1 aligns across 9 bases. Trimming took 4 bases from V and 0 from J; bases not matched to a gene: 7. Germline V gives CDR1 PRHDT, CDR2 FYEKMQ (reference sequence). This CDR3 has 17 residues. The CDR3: CASSSFQDRGSYNEQFF. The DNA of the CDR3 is TGTGCCAGCAGCTCGTTTCAGGACAGGGGCTCCTACAATGAGCAGTTCTTC.

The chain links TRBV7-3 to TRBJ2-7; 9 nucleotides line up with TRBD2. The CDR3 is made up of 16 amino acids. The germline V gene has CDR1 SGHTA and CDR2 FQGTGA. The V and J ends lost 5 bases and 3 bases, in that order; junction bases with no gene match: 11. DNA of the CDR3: TGTGCCAGCAGCGTCCGACCAGCGGGAGGATTCTACGAGCAGTACTTC. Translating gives CASSVRPAGGFYEQYF.

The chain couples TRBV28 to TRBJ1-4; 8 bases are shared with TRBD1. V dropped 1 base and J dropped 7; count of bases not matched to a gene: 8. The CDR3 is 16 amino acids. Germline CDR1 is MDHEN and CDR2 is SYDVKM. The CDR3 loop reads CASSLYQGAPGEKLFF. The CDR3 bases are TGTGCCAGCAGTTTATACCAGGGGGCGCCGGGTGAAAAACTGTTTTTT.

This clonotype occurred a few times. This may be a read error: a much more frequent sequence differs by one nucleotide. The CDR3 DNA reads TGCGCCAGCAGCTTGGTCGGCGGGAGTTGCAATGAGCAGTTCTTC. This gives the protein CASSLVGGSCNEQFF. This chain links TRBV5-1 with TRBJ2-1; 7 bases match TRBD2. V lost 0 bases, J lost 6 bases, and 6 bases stayed unmatched. Germline values: CDR1 SGHRS, CDR2 YFSETQ. The CDR3 extends over 15 amino acids. The entire variable domain, with the rest obtained from reference TRBV5-1 and TRBJ2-1, is as follows: KAGVTQTPRYLIKTRGQQVTLSCSPISGHRSVSWYQQTPGQGLQFLFEYFSETQRNKGNFPGRFSGRQFSNSRSEMNVSTLELGDSALYLCASSLVGGSCNEQFFGPGTRLTVL.

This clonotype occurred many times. The CDR3 protein is CASSFGSLRGQPQHF. The CDR3 DNA reads TGTGCCAGCAGCTTCGGGAGTCTTCGGGGTCAGCCCCAGCATTTT. V usage is TRBV7-9 and J usage is TRBJ1-5; no definite D call. The germline V gene encodes CDR1 SEHNR and CDR2 FQNEAQ (reference sequence). The CDR3 length is 15 residues. Trimming removed 3 bases at V and 6 bases at J, with 15 bases between.

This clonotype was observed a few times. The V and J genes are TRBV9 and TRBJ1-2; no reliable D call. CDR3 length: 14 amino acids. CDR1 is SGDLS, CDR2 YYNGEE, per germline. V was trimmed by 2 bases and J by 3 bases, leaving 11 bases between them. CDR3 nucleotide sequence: TGTGCCAGCAGCGTTGACAAGGGCGACTATGGCTACACCTTC. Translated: CASSVDKGDYGYTF.